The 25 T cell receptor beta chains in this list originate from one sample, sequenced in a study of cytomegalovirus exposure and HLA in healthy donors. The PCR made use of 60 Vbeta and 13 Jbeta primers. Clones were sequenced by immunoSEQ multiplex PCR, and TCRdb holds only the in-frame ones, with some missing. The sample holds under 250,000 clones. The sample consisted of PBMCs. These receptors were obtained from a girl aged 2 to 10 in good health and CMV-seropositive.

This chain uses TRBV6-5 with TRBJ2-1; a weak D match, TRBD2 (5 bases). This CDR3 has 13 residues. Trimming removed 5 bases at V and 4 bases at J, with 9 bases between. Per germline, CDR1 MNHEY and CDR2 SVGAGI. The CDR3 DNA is TGTGCCAGCAGTCGCGGGCCATACAATGAGCAGTTCTTC. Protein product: CASSRGPYNEQFF.

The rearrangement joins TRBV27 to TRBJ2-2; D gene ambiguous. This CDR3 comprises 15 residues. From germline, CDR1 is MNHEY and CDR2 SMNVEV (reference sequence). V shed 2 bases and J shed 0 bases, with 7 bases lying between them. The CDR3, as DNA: TGTGCCAGCAGTTTAGCTGGAGCGAACACCGGGGAGCTGTTTTTT. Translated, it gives CASSLAGANTGELFF.

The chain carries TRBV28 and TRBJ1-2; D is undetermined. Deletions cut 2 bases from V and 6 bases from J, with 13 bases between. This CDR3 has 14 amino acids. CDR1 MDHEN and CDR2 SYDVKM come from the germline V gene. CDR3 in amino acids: CASSLGIGRNGYTF. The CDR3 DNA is TGTGCCAGCAGTTTAGGGATAGGGAGGAATGGCTACACCTTC.

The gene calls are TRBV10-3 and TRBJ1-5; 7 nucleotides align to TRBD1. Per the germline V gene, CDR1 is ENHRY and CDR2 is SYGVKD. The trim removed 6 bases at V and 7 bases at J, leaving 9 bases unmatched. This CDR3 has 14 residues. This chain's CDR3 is CAISPTGLVQPQHF. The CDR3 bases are TGTGCCATCAGCCCGACAGGGTTGGTGCAGCCCCAGCATTTT.

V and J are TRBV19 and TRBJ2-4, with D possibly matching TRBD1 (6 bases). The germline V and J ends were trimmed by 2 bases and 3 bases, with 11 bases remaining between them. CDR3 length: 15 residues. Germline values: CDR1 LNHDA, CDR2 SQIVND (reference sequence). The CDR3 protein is CASSIQGPIKNIQYF. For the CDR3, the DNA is TGTGCCAGTAGTATACAGGGGCCCATCAAAAACATTCAGTACTTC. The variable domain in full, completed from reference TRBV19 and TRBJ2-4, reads DGGITQSPKYLFRKEGQNVTLSCEQNLNHDAMYWYRQDPGQGLRLIYYSQIVNDFQKGDIAEGYSVSREKKESFPLTVTSAQKNPTAFYLCASSIQGPIKNIQYFGAGTRLSVL.

CDR3 coding DNA: TGTGCCAGCAGTTTAACGAGGAGGGGCGAAGGCTACACCTTC. Amino acids: CASSLTRRGEGYTF. The chain uses TRBV28 and TRBJ1-2, with D possibly being TRBD1 (5 bases). Per germline, CDR1 MDHEN and CDR2 SYDVKM. The CDR3 extends over 14 amino acids. Trimming removed 2 bases from V and 8 bases from J, with 15 bases in between.

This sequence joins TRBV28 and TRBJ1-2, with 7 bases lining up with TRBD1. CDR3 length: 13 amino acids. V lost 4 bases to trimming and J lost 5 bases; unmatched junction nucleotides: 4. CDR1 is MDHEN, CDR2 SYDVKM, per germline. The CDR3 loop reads CASSYRGWYGYTF. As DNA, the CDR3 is TGTGCCAGCAGTTACAGGGGTTGGTATGGCTACACCTTC.

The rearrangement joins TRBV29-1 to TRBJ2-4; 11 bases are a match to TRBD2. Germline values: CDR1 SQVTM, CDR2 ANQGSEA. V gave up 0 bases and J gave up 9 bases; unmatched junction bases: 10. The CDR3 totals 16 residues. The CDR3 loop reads CSVEELSGRVGGIQYF. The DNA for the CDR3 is TGCAGCGTTGAAGAACTTAGCGGGAGGGTGGGCGGCATTCAGTACTTC.

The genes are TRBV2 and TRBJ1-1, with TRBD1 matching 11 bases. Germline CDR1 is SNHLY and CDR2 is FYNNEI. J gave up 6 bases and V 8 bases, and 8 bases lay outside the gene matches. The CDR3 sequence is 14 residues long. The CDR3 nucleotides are TGTGCCAGCGGACAGGGGGCGGGTTTGCCTGAAGCTTTCTTT. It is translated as CASGQGAGLPEAFF.

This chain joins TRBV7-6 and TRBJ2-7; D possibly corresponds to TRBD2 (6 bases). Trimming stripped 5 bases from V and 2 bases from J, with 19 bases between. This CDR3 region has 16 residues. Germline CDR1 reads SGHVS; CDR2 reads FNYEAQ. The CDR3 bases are TGTGCCAGCAGCCCGACCGTAGCGGCCCCCCCCTACGAGCAGTACTTC. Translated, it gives CASSPTVAAPPYEQYF.

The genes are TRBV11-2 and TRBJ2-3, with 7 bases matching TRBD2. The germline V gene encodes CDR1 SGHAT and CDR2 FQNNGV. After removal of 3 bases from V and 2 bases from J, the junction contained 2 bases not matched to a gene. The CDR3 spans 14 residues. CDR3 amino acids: CASSFLADTDTQYF. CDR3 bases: TGTGCCAGCAGCTTTCTAGCGGACACAGATACGCAGTATTTT.

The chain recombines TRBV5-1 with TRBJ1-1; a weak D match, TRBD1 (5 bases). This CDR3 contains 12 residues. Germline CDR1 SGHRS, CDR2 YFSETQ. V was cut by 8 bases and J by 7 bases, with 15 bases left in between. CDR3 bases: TGCGCCAGTTCGATCGGGGGGAGTGAAGCTTTCTTT. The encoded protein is CASSIGGSEAFF.

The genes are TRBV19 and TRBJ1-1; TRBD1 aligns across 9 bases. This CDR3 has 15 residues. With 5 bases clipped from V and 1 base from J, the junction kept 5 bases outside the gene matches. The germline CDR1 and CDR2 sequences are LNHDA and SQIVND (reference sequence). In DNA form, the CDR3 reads TGTGCCAGTAGTGTAAACAGGGGGCCGAACACTGAAGCTTTCTTT. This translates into CASSVNRGPNTEAFF.

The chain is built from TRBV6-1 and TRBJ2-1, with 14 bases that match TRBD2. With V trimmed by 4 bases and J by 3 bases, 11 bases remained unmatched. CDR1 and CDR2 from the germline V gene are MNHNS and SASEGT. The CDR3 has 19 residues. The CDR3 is CASSAPPGTSGSLYNEQFF. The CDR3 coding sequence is TGTGCCAGCAGTGCACCCCCCGGGACTAGCGGGAGCCTCTACAATGAGCAGTTCTTC.

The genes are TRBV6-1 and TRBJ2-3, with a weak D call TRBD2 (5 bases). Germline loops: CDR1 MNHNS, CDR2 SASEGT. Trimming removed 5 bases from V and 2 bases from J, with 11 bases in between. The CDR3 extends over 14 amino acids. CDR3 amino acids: CASSYIGVTDTQYF. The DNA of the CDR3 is TGTGCCAGCAGTTATATCGGGGTCACAGATACGCAGTATTTT.

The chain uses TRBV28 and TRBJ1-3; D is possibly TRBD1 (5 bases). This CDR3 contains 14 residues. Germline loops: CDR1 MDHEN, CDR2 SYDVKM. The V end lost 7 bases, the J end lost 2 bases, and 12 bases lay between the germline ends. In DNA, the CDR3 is TGTGCCAGCATGTTCTCCAGGGCTGGAAACACCATATATTTT. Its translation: CASMFSRAGNTIYF. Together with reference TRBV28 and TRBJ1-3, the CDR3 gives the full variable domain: DVKVTQSSRYLVKRTGEKVFLECVQDMDHENMFWYRQDPGLGLRLIYFSYDVKMKEKGDIPEGYSVSREKKERFSLILESASTNQTSMYLCASMFSRAGNTIYFGEGSWLTVV.

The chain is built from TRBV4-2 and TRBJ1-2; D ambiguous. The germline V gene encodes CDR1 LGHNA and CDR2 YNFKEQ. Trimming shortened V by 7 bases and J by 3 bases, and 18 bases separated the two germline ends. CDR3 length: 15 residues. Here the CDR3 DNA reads TGTGCCAGCAACCAGAGGGCTAACAGTGACTATGGCTACACCTTC. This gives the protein CASNQRANSDYGYTF.

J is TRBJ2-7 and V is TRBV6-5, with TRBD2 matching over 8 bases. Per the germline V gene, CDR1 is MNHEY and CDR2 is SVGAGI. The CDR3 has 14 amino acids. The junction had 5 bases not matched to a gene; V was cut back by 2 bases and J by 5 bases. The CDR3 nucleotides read TGTGCCAGCAGTTACGAGCGGGAGTCCCACGAGCAGTACTTC. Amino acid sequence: CASSYERESHEQYF.

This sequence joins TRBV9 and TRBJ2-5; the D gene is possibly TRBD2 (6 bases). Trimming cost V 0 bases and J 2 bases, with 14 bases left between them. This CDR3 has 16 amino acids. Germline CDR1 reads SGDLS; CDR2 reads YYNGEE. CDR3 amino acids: CASSVGETRVQETQYF. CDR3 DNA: TGTGCCAGCAGCGTAGGAGAGACTAGAGTGCAAGAGACCCAGTACTTC.

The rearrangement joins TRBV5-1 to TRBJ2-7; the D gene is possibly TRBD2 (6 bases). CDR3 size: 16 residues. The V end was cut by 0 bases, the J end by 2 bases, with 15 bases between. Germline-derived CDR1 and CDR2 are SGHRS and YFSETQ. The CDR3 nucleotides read TGCGCCAGCAGCTTGGATCCCCTAGCGACGACCTACGAGCAGTACTTC. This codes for CASSLDPLATTYEQYF.

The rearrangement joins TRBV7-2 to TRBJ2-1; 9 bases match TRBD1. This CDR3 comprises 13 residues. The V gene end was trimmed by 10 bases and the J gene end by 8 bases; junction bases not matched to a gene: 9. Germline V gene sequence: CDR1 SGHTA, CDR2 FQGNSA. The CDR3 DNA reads TGTGCCACCCGCATGGACAGGGGCCATGAGCAGTTCTTC. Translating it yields CATRMDRGHEQFF.

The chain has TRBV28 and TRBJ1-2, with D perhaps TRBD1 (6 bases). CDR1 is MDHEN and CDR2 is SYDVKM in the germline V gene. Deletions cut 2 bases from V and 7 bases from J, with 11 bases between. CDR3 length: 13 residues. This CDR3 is CASSLMGAPGYTF. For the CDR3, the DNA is TGTGCCAGCAGTTTAATGGGGGCCCCTGGCTACACCTTC.

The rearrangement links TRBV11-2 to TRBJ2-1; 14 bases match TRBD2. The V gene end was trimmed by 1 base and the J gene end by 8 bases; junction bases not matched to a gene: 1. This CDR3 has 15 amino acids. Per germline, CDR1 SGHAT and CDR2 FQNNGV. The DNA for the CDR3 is TGTGCCAGCAGCTTAGGACTAGCGGGAGGGGATGAGCAGTTCTTC. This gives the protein CASSLGLAGGDEQFF.

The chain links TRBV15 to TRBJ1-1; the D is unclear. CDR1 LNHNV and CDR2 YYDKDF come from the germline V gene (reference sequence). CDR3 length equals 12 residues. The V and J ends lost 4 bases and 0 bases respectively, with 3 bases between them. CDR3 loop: CATSNMNTEAFF. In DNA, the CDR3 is TGTGCCACCAGCAATATGAACACTGAAGCTTTCTTT.

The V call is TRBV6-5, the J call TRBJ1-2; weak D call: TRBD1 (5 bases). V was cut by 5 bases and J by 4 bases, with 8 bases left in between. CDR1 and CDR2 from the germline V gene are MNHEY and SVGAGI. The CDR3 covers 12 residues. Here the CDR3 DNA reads TGTGCCAGCAGTCAGGGACTCTATGGCTACACCTTC. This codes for CASSQGLYGYTF.